This TCR beta chain was sequenced during a study of shared clonotypes between healthy human individuals. Trimming removed 4 bases from V and 7 bases from J, with 12 bases in between. CDR1 is SGDLS, CDR2 YYNGEE, per germline. The CDR3 is 13 amino acids. TCRdb's table, derived via immunoSEQ multiplex PCR, lists solely in-frame clones and lacks some. The sample lists approximately 1,500,000 clones, 95% to 99% occurring once. The sequence was obtained from a man aged 25 to 45 in good health. Sequenced sample: naive CD4+ T cells sorted from blood. Subset reported: CD45RA+ positively selected. The gene calls are TRBV9 and TRBJ2-1, with D maybe TRBD2 (5 bases). CDR3 nucleotide sequence: TGTGCCAGCAGCTCCCCATCGGGGAATGAGCAGTTCTTC. Protein sequence: CASSSPSGNEQFF.